One TCR beta chain is described in this entry. Its antigen target is currently unknown. It has no much larger one-base neighbor in the sample; base qualities were not kept. This specimen comes from a study of control samples from healthy donors and cancer patients (dated by TCRdb to the early 2020s). Library construction relied on the immunoSEQ multiplex PCR assay. As stored in TCRdb, this immuneACCESS dataset retains in-frame rearrangements with V and J assigned. A fraction of the clones does not appear; measured against another copy, unresolved V genes explain less than half of the discrepancy, and the remainder lacks a known reason. The sample table shows about 160,000 clones, and approximately 94% are seen once. The ten top clones hold under 8.5% of the sample. In the germline V gene (reference sequence), CDR1 corresponds to MNHEY and CDR2 to SMNVEV. The CDR3 covers 15 residues, taking in both the cysteine and the phenylalanine. Of the read, only the CDR3 DNA is kept; its 45 bases are in frame from base 1. The germline V and J ends show losses of 1 base and 4 bases respectively, and no gene match explains 5 bases of the junction.

The sequencing sample was made of blood. This sequence originates from a woman aged 40 to 50 in good health. The chain couples TRBV27 to TRBJ1-2; 8 bases in between match TRBD1. The CDR3: CASSLFPGQVYGYTF. The DNA sequence follows: TGTGCCAGCAGTTTATTCCCGGGACAGGTCTATGGCTACACCTTC.